This T cell receptor beta chain emerged from a study of CD8+ T cells in alopecia areata. General study points: It was less clear whether patients shared TCRs than it was in mice, possibly because of HLA.

Extracted RNA was reverse transcribed, and the resulting cDNA served as sequencing template. Sequencing used immunoSEQ multiplex PCR; TCRdb keeps in-frame clones, though not all of them. This table holds 200,000 to 250,000 clones, over 60% found once. Sample treatment: oral pan-JAK inhibitor, 5-10 mg twice daily. This clone has more than one count but fewer than ten. The antigen remains undetermined. CDR1 SQVTM and CDR2 ANQGSEA come from the germline V gene. The V and J ends lost 4 bases and 6 bases respectively, with 13 bases between them. The CDR3 runs 13 residues. The clonotype originates from a human donor with alopecia areata. The sequenced sample was CD4+ T cells sorted from blood, obtained between weeks 43 and 45, from a patient treated with tofacitinib. The J gene is TRBJ1-5, the V gene TRBV29-1; the D gene is possibly TRBD1 (5 bases). The CDR3 nucleotides read TGCAGCGTTGCGCCAGGGACCGGTCAGCCCCAGCATTTT. Its translation: CSVAPGTGQPQHF.